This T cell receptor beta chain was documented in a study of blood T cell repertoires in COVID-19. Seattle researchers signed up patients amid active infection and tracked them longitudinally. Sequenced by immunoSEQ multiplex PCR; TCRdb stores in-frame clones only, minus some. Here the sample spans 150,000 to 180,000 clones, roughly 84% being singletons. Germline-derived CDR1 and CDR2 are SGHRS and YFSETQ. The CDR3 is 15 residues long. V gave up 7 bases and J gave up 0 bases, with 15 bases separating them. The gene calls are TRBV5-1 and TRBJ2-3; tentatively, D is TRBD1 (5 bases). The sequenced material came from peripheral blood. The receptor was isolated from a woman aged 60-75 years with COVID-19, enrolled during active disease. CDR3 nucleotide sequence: TGCGCCAGCTTTACTATTCCAGGGAGCACAGATACGCAGTATTTT. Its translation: CASFTIPGSTDTQYF.